A selection of T cell receptor beta chains follows, all from one sample in a study of blood T cells in healthy people across ages. TCRdb itself ran the 5' RACE reads through MiXCR, one entry per CDR3 protein. The profile shows approximately 1,700,000 distinct CDR3 sequences, 30% to 40% of them singletons. What was sequenced was blood. Source of these receptors: a human donor in good health. The CDR3 runs from the conserved cysteine through the conserved F or W. The D gene is left open where the match is weak. Some rows mark clone size as missing; the rest say once, few, many or name a class of expanded clone.

TRBV4-3	.	TRBJ2-3	few	TGCGCCAGCAGCCAAGATAGCCCCGGAGCAGGGACAGATACGCAGTATTTT	CASSQDSPGAGTDTQYF
TRBV7-8	.	TRBJ2-5	few	TGTGCCAGCAGCTTAGGGGGGCGTAGGTTTGAGACCCAGTACTTC	CASSLGGRRFETQYF
TRBV20-1	TRBD1	TRBJ2-2	.	TGCAGTGCTTGGACAGGGTATCCCGCCGGGGAGCTGTTTTTT	CSAWTGYPAGELFF
TRBV7-2	.	TRBJ2-3	.	TGTGCCAGCAGCTTCCCCGTGGACACCGCCCTTTTCATAGATACGCAGTATTTT	CASSFPVDTALFIDTQYF
TRBV6-4	TRBD1	TRBJ1-6	.	TGTGCCAGCAGTGACTCGACAGGGGGTAATTCACCCCTCCACTTT	CASSDSTGGNSPLHF
TRBV4-1	TRBD1	TRBJ2-7	.	TGCGCCAGCAACCAAGTAGCAGGGGGCGGCGAGCAGTACTTC	CASNQVAGGGEQYF
TRBV7-3	TRBD2	TRBJ2-1	.	TGTGCCAGCAGCCCTACGGGGGGGCAAATTGAGCAGTTCTTC	CASSPTGGQIEQFF
TRBV6-5	.	TRBJ1-2	.	TGTGCCAGCAGTTATCTCGGCAGGACTAACTATGGCTACACCTTC	CASSYLGRTNYGYTF
TRBV6-5	.	TRBJ1-2	.	TGTGCCAGCAGAGGATCCTTTGGGTCAAACTATGGCTACACCTTC	CASRGSFGSNYGYTF
TRBV5-1	TRBD1	TRBJ2-5	.	TGCGCCAGCACCCCGATCCCCCAGGGGGAGCAAGAGACCCAGTACTTC	CASTPIPQGEQETQYF
TRBV6-5	TRBD2	TRBJ2-3	.	TGTGCCAGCAACACGGGACTAGCGGGGGGTTGGTATTTT	CASNTGLAGGWYF
TRBV7-2	TRBD1	TRBJ2-7	.	TGTGCCAGCAGCCCCGGGACAGTCGTCTACGAGCAGTACTTC	CASSPGTVVYEQYF
TRBV7-8	.	TRBJ1-2	few	TGTGCCAGCAGCTTATTGGTAATTGAGGCGTGGTATGGCTACACCTTC	CASSLLVIEAWYGYTF
TRBV29-1	.	TRBJ1-1	few	TGCAGCGTTGAAGACGGGGGGAGGACTGAAGCTTTCTTT	CSVEDGGRTEAFF
TRBV11-1	.	TRBJ2-3	few	TGTGCCAGCAGCTGGATAGTAGGAGAGGATACGCAGTATTTT	CASSWIVGEDTQYF
TRBV18	TRBD1	TRBJ2-1	.	TGTGCCAGCTCACCGCCTGCGACAGGGATCAATGAGCAGTTCTTC	CASSPPATGINEQFF
TRBV6-6	.	TRBJ2-7	few	TGTGCCGTAATCTATTGGGGGCCCCCCTACGAGCAGTACTTC	CAVIYWGPPYEQYF
TRBV7-2	TRBD1	TRBJ1-1	.	TGTGCCAGCAGCTCAGGGGGGGTCTATAACACTGAAGCTTTCTTT	CASSSGGVYNTEAFF
TRBV2	.	TRBJ2-5	.	TGTGCCAGCAGCGGGACGGACGGGACCCAGTACTTC	CASSGTDGTQYF
TRBV7-2	.	TRBJ2-1	.	TGTGCCAGCAGCGTAGGGGAACTGTGGCCCAATGAGCAGTTCTTC	CASSVGELWPNEQFF
TRBV4-3	.	TRBJ2-7	.	TGCGCCAGCAGCCAAGAAGGGGGACCAAATGGATACGAGCAGTACTTC	CASSQEGGPNGYEQYF
TRBV5-4	.	TRBJ2-1	.	TGTGCCAGCAGCCCGGAGGCGTCCTACAATGAGCAGTTCTTC	CASSPEASYNEQFF
TRBV15	.	TRBJ1-4	.	TGTGCCACCAGTGCAGGAGAGTCTTGGCTGTTTTTT	CATSAGESWLFF
TRBV9	.	TRBJ2-1	.	TGTGCCAGCAGCGCCAGACAGGGACTAAGCTCCTACAATGAGCAGTTCTTC	CASSARQGLSSYNEQFF
TRBV28	TRBD2	TRBJ2-1	.	TGTGCCAGCACTGACGGGGGGGTGAATCTGGAGTTCTTC	CASTDGGVNLEFF
TRBV24-1	.	TRBJ2-1	few	TGTGCCACCAGTGATTTGCGTTCTTTAAAGCAGTTCTTC	CATSDLRSLKQFF
TRBV7-9	.	TRBJ1-4	once	TGTGCCAGCAGCTTAGAACAGGAAAATGAAAAACTGTTTTTT	CASSLEQENEKLFF
TRBV6-2/TRBV6-3	TRBD2	TRBJ2-7	.	TGTGCCAGCAGTTACTCAAGGCGGGGAGGGTACGAGCAGTACTTC	CASSYSRRGGYEQYF
TRBV6-5	.	TRBJ1-2	.	TGTGCCAGCAGTTACCAGGGCCTGGATGGCTACACCTTC	CASSYQGLDGYTF
TRBV20-1	.	TRBJ2-5	.	TGCAGTGCTGCACGACAGGGAGGCTACAGAGAGACCCAGTACTTC	CSAARQGGYRETQYF
TRBV7-2	.	TRBJ2-1	few	TGTGCCAGCAGCTCAAGACAGTACTACAATGAGCAGTTCTTC	CASSSRQYYNEQFF
TRBV9	TRBD1	TRBJ1-2	.	TGTGCCAGCAGCCCCGGGACAGGGGCCTTTAACTATGGCTACACCTTC	CASSPGTGAFNYGYTF
TRBV7-9	.	TRBJ2-1	few	TGTGCCAGCAGCTTAGCAGGGGCCCCAGGTGTCAATGAGCAGTTCTTC	CASSLAGAPGVNEQFF
TRBV15	.	TRBJ2-6	few	TGTGCCACCAGCAGCGGAGGCTCTGGGGCCAACGTCCTGACTTTC	CATSSGGSGANVLTF
TRBV20-1	TRBD2	TRBJ2-7	many	TGCAGTGCTAGGTGGGAACGGGGGGACTACGAGCAGTACTTC	CSARWERGDYEQYF
TRBV3-1	.	TRBJ1-1	.	TGTGCCAGCAGCCATCCTCACACTGAAGCTTTCTTT	CASSHPHTEAFF
TRBV3-1	.	TRBJ2-7	few	TGTGCCAGCAGCCAAGATCGGGAGGGGGCTAAATCCTACGAGCAGTACTTC	CASSQDREGAKSYEQYF
TRBV15	TRBD2	TRBJ2-7	.	TGTGCCACCGCGGGCGGGAGGATCTACGAGCAGTACTTC	CATAGGRIYEQYF
TRBV20-1	.	TRBJ1-1	.	TGCAGTGCCGCCCCCGATATTATTGGGAGGACTGAAGCTTTCTTT	CSAAPDIIGRTEAFF
TRBV29-1	.	TRBJ2-7	.	TGCAGCGTTGATAGGAGCTCCTACAATGAGCAGTACTTC	CSVDRSSYNEQYF
TRBV2	TRBD1	TRBJ2-5	few	TGTGCCAGCCAAAAAGAGACAGGGGGGACCCAGTACTTC	CASQKETGGTQYF
TRBV4-3	.	TRBJ2-6	few	TGCGCCAGCAGCCAAAGTATGACTGGGGCCAACGTCCTGACTTTC	CASSQSMTGANVLTF
TRBV20-1	.	TRBJ2-1	few	TGCAGTGCTAGTGATGACGGGGGTCCTACCTACAATGAGCAGTTCTTC	CSASDDGGPTYNEQFF
TRBV3-1	TRBD1	TRBJ2-3	many	TGTGCCAGCAGCCTTGGACAGGGGCGCGCAGATACGCAGTATTTT	CASSLGQGRADTQYF
TRBV6-6	TRBD2	TRBJ2-5	.	TGTGCCAGCAGACTAGCGGGGGAGCTGGAGACCCAGTACTTC	CASRLAGELETQYF
TRBV20-1	.	TRBJ2-5	.	TGCAGTGCTAGAAGTGGGGGGCCTGGAGAGACCCAGTACTTC	CSARSGGPGETQYF
TRBV14	.	TRBJ2-1	.	TGTGCCAGCAGCAGGGTTTTGTCCTACAATGAGCAGTTCTTC	CASSRVLSYNEQFF
TRBV12-3/TRBV12-4	.	TRBJ2-5	.	TGTGCCAGCAGTTTAATGAGAGGGCCCCGTCAAGAGACCCAGTACTTC	CASSLMRGPRQETQYF
TRBV7-2	TRBD1	TRBJ1-5	.	TGTGCCAGCAGCTTAGCCGGACAGGGGACCTATAGCAATCAGCCCCAGCATTTT	CASSLAGQGTYSNQPQHF
TRBV7-3	TRBD1	TRBJ2-1	.	TGTGCCAGCAGCTTAGGACAGGGCGGGCAGTTCTTC	CASSLGQGGQFF
TRBV20-1	.	TRBJ1-4	.	TGCAGTGCCAGGACAGAAAACGAAGCAACTAATGAAAAACTGTTTTTT	CSARTENEATNEKLFF
TRBV7-9	.	TRBJ2-7	.	TGTGCCAGCAGCTTTGCCCAGGGGTGGTACGAGCAGTACTTC	CASSFAQGWYEQYF
TRBV10-3	TRBD1	TRBJ2-7	few	TGTGCCATCAGTGAGGGGGGACAGGGATCCGACGAGCAGTACTTC	CAISEGGQGSDEQYF
TRBV12-3/TRBV12-4	.	TRBJ1-3	.	TGTGCCAGCAGGAAGGACTCTGGAAACACCATATATTTT	CASRKDSGNTIYF
TRBV7-2	.	TRBJ2-6	.	TGTGCCAGCAGCTTATTGTCAGGGATTCTCTCTGGGGCCAACGTCCGGACTTTC	CASSLLSGILSGANVRTF
TRBV20-1	.	TRBJ2-1	.	TGCAGTGCTAGAGACAGGGTTGTTCGGAATGAGCAGTTCTTC	CSARDRVVRNEQFF
TRBV7-3	.	TRBJ1-6	.	TGTGCCAGCAGCTTGTTCGCGGGGGCAGGCTCTAATTCACCCCTCCACTTT	CASSLFAGAGSNSPLHF
TRBV29-1	TRBD2	TRBJ2-3	.	TGCAGCGTTGCGGTTTCGGGGGGGACAGATACGCAGTATTTT	CSVAVSGGTDTQYF
TRBV24-1	.	TRBJ1-5	few	TGTGCCACCAGTGATTTTGGCAGCAATCAGCCCCAGCATTTT	CATSDFGSNQPQHF